This TCR beta chain originates from a study of regulatory T cells in long-lasting Graves disease. Findings and caveats of the study: Analysis covered peripheral blood alone, not thyroid tissue. More public clonotypes were shared by persistent patients (around 2,800) than by new patients (approximately 1,000). Possibly, too few samples lowered accuracy.

Construction of the TCR beta libraries employed iRepertoire HTBI primers in conjunction with Arm-PCR of CDR3 regions. TCRdb itself ran the multiplex PCR reads through MiXCR, one entry per CDR3 protein. The sample yields about 400,000 distinct CDR3 sequences, roughly 20% seen once. The sample holds many counts of this clonotype. Its antigen is unknown. Documented time point: persistent/refractory GD, antithyroid drugs over 5 years with positive TRAb. PBMCs provided the RNA from which the TCR library was made. The clonotype originates from a female donor with Graves disease. Sequenced material: peripheral blood mononuclear cells (PBMCs), taken when the disease was refractory, from a patient treated with antithyroid drugs.

This chain's CDR3 is CASRFGTGDTYEQYF. DNA of the CDR3: TGTGCCAGCAGGTTCGGGACAGGCGATACCTACGAGCAGTACTTC. This sequence joins TRBV28 and TRBJ2-7; 8 bases are shared with TRBD1. Germline CDR1 reads MDHEN; CDR2 reads SYDVKM. Trimming took 6 bases from V and 2 from J; bases not matched to a gene: 9. The CDR3 extends over 15 amino acids.